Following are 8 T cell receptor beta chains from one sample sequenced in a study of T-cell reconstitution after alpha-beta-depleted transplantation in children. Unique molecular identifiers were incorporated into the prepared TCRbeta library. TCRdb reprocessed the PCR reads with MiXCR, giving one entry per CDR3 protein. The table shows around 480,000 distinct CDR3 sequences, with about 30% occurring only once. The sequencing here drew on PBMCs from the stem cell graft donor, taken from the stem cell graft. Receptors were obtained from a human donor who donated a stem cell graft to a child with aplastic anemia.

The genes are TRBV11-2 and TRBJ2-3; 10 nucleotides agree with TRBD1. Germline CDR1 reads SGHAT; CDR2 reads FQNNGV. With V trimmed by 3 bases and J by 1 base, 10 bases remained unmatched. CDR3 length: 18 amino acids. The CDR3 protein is CASSLRQGALMGTDTQYF. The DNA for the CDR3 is TGTGCCAGCAGCTTGAGACAGGGGGCTTTGATGGGCACAGATACGCAGTATTTT.

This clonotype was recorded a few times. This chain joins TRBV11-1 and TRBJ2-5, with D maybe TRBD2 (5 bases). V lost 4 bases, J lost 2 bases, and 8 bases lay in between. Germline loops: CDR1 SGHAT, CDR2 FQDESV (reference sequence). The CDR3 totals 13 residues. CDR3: CASSYGEQETQYF. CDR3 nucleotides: TGTGCCAGCAGCTACGGGGAACAAGAGACCCAGTACTTC. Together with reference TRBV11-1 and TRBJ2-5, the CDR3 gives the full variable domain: EAEVAQSPRYKITEKSQAVAFWCDPISGHATLYWYRQILGQGPELLVQFQDESVVDDSQLPKDRFSAERLKGVDSTLKIQPAELGDSAMYLCASSYGEQETQYFGPGTRLLVL.

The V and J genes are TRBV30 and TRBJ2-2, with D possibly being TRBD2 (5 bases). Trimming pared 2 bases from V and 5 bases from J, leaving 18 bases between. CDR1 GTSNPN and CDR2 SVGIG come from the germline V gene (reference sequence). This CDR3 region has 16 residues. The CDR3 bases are TGTGCCTGGAGTAAACTGGTGGGAGTGCGGACCGGGGAGCTGTTTTTT. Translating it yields CAWSKLVGVRTGELFF.

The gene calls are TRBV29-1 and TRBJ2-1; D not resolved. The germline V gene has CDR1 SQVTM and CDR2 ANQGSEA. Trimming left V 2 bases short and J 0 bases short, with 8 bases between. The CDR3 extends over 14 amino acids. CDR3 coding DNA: TGCAGCGTTGAAACCAGGAGCTCCTACAATGAGCAGTTCTTC. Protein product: CSVETRSSYNEQFF.

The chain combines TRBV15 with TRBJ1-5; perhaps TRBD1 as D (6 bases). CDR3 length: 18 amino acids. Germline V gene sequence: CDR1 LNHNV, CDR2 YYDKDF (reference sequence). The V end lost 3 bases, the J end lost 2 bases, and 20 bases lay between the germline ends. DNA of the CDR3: TGTGCCACCAGCAGCGTAATTCGAGGGGGTTTCCGCAATCAGCCCCAGCATTTT. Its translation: CATSSVIRGGFRNQPQHF.

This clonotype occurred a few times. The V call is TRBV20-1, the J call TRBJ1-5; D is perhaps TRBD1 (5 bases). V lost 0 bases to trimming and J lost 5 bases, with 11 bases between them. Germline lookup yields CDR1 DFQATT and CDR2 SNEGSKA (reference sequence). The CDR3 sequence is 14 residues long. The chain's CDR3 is CSARDAGLYQPQHF. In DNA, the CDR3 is TGCAGTGCTAGAGATGCGGGGCTCTATCAGCCCCAGCATTTT.

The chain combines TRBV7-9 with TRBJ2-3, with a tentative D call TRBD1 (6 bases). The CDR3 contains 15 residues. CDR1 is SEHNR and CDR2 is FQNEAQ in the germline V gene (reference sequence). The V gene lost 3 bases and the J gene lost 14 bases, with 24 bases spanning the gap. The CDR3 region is CASSFNGQLGSGGYF. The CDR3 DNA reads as TGTGCCAGCAGCTTCAATGGACAGCTGGGAAGCGGTGGGTATTTT. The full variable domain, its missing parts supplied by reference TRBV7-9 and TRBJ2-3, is DTGVSQNPRHKITKRGQNVTFRCDPISEHNRLYWYRQTLGQGPEFLTYFQNEAQLEKSRLLSDRFSAERPKGSFSTLEIQRTEQGDSAMYLCASSFNGQLGSGGYFGPGTRLTVL.

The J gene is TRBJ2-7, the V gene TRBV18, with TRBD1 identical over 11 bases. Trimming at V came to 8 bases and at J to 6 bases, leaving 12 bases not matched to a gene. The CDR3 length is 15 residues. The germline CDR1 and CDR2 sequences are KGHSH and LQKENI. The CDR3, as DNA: TGTGCCAGCAGAACACCGGGACAGGGGGGTTCCGAGCAGTACTTC. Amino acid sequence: CASRTPGQGGSEQYF.